This T cell receptor (beta chain) was found in a study of blood T cell repertoires in COVID-19. Study-wide background: There were acute and convalescent COVID-19 samples, and they came from the United States, Italy and Spain. Nucleic acid was either cDNA or gDNA, and it came from T cells, B-cell-depleted T cells, or PBMCs.

Trimming cost V 7 bases and J 5 bases; bases outside gene matches: 18. This CDR3 comprises 18 residues. CDR1 is SNHLY and CDR2 is FYNNEI in the germline V gene. In the original processing: Researchers report that nucleated cell counts were estimated from reference gene primer amplification. Sequencing used immunoSEQ multiplex PCR; TCRdb keeps in-frame clones, though not all of them. That table gives V, J and clone size, and the DNA gave D and trimming. In the table there are roughly 88,000 clones, about 90% of which are singletons. The chain carries TRBV2 and TRBJ1-2; 11 bases agree with TRBD1. Input material: peripheral blood. This receptor was obtained from a woman in her forties or fifties in a cohort sampled during active COVID-19. CDR3 in amino acids: CASTSTGTGGFFYYGYTF. CDR3 DNA sequence: TGTGCCAGCACTTCTACCGGGACAGGGGGTTTTTTTTATTATGGCTACACCTTC.